The text below deals with one TCR beta chain. The antigen is not known. The data derive from a study of T cell responses to AZD1222 COVID-19 vaccine. Overall study results and limits: The CD4 TCRs associated with vaccination extended across spike and predominated at 160-218 and 743-854. Spike-specific TCRs gained breadth and depth after people received two AZD1222 doses. White British people made up most donors, females outnumbered males, and clonal diversity was possibly underestimated.

Clones were sequenced by immunoSEQ multiplex PCR, and TCRdb holds only the in-frame ones, with some missing. The table records approximately 160,000 clones, 88% of them present only once. Germline V gene data show CDR1 as MNHEY and CDR2 as SMNVEV (reference sequence). The junction had 4 bases not matched to a gene; V was cut back by 3 bases and J by 3 bases. The CDR3 totals 16 residues. This TCR was recovered from an adult in good health. V usage is TRBV27 and J usage is TRBJ2-1; TRBD2 matches at 11 bases. Source: peripheral blood, taken on day 0 of MenACWY control vaccination. Written as DNA, the CDR3 is TGTGCCAGCAGTTTTAGCGGGGGGGCCGTCTACAATGAGCAGTTCTTC. The encoded protein is CASSFSGGAVYNEQFF.